The 9 T cell receptor beta chains reported below all come from one sample, sequenced in a study of T-cell reconstitution after alpha-beta-depleted transplantation in children. The TCRbeta library was prepared with unique molecular identifiers. MiXCR, applied by TCRdb to the PCR reads, yields one record per CDR3 protein. The repertoire holds under 100,000 distinct CDR3 sequences, with roughly 15% as singletons. The sequenced sample was PBMCs, mostly from graft donor cells, obtained 180 days after TCRalphabeta/CD19-depleted stem cell transplant. Receptor source: a male patient aged 2-10 years who had a stem cell transplant for acute lymphoblastic leukemia, so the T cells may come from the graft donor.

This clonotype came up once. J is TRBJ2-2 and V is TRBV2; no clear D. Germline lookup yields CDR1 SNHLY and CDR2 FYNNEI. This CDR3 region has 14 residues. With 6 bases removed from V and 3 bases from J, the gap between germline ends came to 11 bases. The CDR3 reads CASSDARYTGELFF. The CDR3 region has the DNA TGTGCCAGCAGCGACGCGCGATACACCGGGGAGCTGTTTTTT.

The chain employs TRBV12-3 or TRBV12-4 and TRBJ2-1; 7 bases match TRBD2. This CDR3 has 15 amino acids. V gave up 6 bases and J gave up 6 bases; unmatched junction bases: 11. CDR3 sequence (DNA): TGTGCCAGCAGCACTTGGGAGGGGCCATTCAATGAGCAGTTCTTC. This encodes CASSTWEGPFNEQFF.

In this sample, this clonotype turned up many times. The CDR3 DNA reads TGTGCCAGCAGTTTCGAGGGGATACAGGGCACAGATACGCAGTATTTT. Its translation: CASSFEGIQGTDTQYF. The chain uses TRBV12-3 or TRBV12-4 and TRBJ2-3; D possibly uses TRBD1 or TRBD2 (5 bases each). The CDR3 consists of 16 residues. Trimming pared 3 bases from V and 1 base from J, leaving 14 bases between.

The chain employs TRBV7-8 and TRBJ1-1; D not resolved. The germline CDR1 and CDR2 sequences are SGHVS and FQNEAQ. V gave up 1 base and J gave up 3 bases, with 9 bases separating them. The CDR3 sequence is 14 residues long. CDR3 sequence (DNA): TGTGCCAGCAGCTTAGAGTCGGGGTACACTGAAGCTTTCTTT. Translating gives CASSLESGYTEAFF.

The V and J genes are TRBV6-1 and TRBJ2-7; a possible D gene is TRBD1 (5 bases). The CDR3 totals 13 residues. V lost 6 bases, J lost 3 bases, and 12 bases lay in between. From germline, CDR1 is MNHNS and CDR2 SASEGT. CDR3 sequence reads: CASRRAQGYEQYF. CDR3 coding DNA: TGTGCCAGCAGACGGGCGCAGGGCTACGAGCAGTACTTC.

This clonotype was seen a handful of times. This chain links TRBV7-2 with TRBJ2-7; TRBD1 agrees at 11 bases. The CDR3 is 15 amino acids. From germline, CDR1 is SGHTA and CDR2 FQGNSA. V shed 5 bases, J shed 6 bases, and the junction held 9 bases outside the gene matches. CDR3: CASSKRTGGKGEQYF. The DNA for the CDR3 is TGTGCCAGCAGCAAGAGGACAGGGGGCAAAGGCGAGCAGTACTTC.

The chain recombines TRBV5-1 with TRBJ1-2; D not certain. Looked up from germline, CDR1 is SGHRS and CDR2 is YFSETQ. Trimming shortened V by 0 bases and J by 2 bases, and 8 bases separated the two germline ends. This CDR3 is built from 14 residues. CDR3 in DNA: TGCGCCAGCAGCTTGGTGACGGGGAACTATGGCTACACCTTC. Translated, it gives CASSLVTGNYGYTF.

The chain recombines TRBV7-2 with TRBJ2-7; a weak D match, TRBD2 (5 bases). V dropped 9 bases and J dropped 4 bases, with 16 bases sitting between them. Germline CDR1 reads SGHTA; CDR2 reads FQGNSA. The length of the CDR3 is 13 residues. The CDR3 here is CASSPQTGYEQYF. The DNA of the CDR3 is TGTGCCAGTAGCCCCCAGACGGGATACGAGCAGTACTTC.

This clonotype was picked up a small number of times. This rearrangement joins TRBV7-2 to TRBJ2-7, with a possible D match to TRBD2 (7 bases). Trimming cost V 3 bases and J 2 bases, with 14 bases left between them. CDR3 length equals 15 residues. Looked up from germline, CDR1 is SGHTA and CDR2 is FQGNSA. The CDR3 region has the DNA TGTGCCAGCAGCTTCTCGGGGGAGGGGGCCTACGAGCAGTACTTC. Translating it yields CASSFSGEGAYEQYF.